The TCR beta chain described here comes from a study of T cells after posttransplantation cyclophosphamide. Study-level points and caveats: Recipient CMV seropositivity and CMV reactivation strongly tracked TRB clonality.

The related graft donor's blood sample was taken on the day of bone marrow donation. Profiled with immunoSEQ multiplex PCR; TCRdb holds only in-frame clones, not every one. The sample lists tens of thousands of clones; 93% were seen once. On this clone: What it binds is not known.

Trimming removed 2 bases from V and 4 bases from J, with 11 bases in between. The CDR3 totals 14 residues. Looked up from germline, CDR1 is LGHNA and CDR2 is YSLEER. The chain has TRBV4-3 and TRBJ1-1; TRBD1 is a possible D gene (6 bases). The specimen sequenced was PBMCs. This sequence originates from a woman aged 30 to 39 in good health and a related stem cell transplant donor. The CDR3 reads CASSQTGFFTEAFF. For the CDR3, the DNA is TGCGCCAGCAGCCAAACAGGGTTTTTCACTGAAGCTTTCTTT.